Listed below are T cell receptor beta chains from one sample, sequenced in a study of Ad26.COV2.S vaccination and SARS-CoV-2 variants. Sequencing used immunoSEQ multiplex PCR; TCRdb keeps in-frame clones, though not all of them. Among more than 400,000 clones listed, about nine tenths were seen once. The sample in question was peripheral blood, obtained in a trial of Ad26.COV2.S vaccine versus placebo. Every receptor here comes from a person aged 18-65 years who received the Ad26.COV2.S COVID-19 vaccine or a placebo. Each CDR3 is given with its conserved first and last residue. A D gene is named only where the DNA matches it firmly. Some rows mark clone size as missing; the rest say once, few, many or name a class of expanded clone.

J: TRBJ1-1; size: .; V: TRBV30; D: .; DNA: TGTGCCTGGAGTGTAGGGGCCTTGAACACTGAAGCTTTCTTT; CDR3: CAWSVGALNTEAFF
J: TRBJ2-7; size: .; V: TRBV11-2; D: TRBD1; DNA: TGTGCCAGCAGAGGACAGGGTTCCTACGAGCAGTACTTC; CDR3: CASRGQGSYEQYF
J: TRBJ2-6; size: .; V: TRBV19; D: .; DNA: TGTGCCAGTAGTATTCTTGAGGGACGGGCTGGGGCCAACGTCCTGACTTTC; CDR3: CASSILEGRAGANVLTF
J: TRBJ2-1; size: .; V: TRBV25-1; D: .; DNA: TGTGCCAGCAGTGAATACAACTACAATGAGCAGTTCTTC; CDR3: CASSEYNYNEQFF
J: TRBJ2-2; size: once; V: TRBV9; D: TRBD2; DNA: TGTGCCAGCAGCACCCGACTAGCGGGGGGCACCGGGGAGCTGTTTTTT; CDR3: CASSTRLAGGTGELFF
J: TRBJ1-1; size: .; V: TRBV6-5; D: .; DNA: TGTGCCAGCAGTTACTCGACGGGGGTGGCTGGGGAAGCTTTCTTT; CDR3: CASSYSTGVAGEAFF
J: TRBJ1-5; size: .; V: TRBV6-2/TRBV6-3; D: .; DNA: TGTGCCAGCGGCCGGGGACCGACTCCCAATCAGCCCCAGCATTTT; CDR3: CASGRGPTPNQPQHF
J: TRBJ2-6; size: .; V: TRBV2; D: .; DNA: TGTGCCAGCACCCAAGGGGTCTCTGGGGCCAACGTCCTGACTTTC; CDR3: CASTQGVSGANVLTF
J: TRBJ2-1; size: .; V: TRBV11-2; D: .; DNA: TGTGCCAGCAGCTTACTTGCGGGACCCCCGAGGAATGAGCAGTTCTTC; CDR3: CASSLLAGPPRNEQFF
J: TRBJ2-1; size: .; V: TRBV29-1; D: TRBD2; DNA: TGCAGCGTTGAATGGGGAGCGGGGGGGCCGGATGAGCAGTTCTTC; CDR3: CSVEWGAGGPDEQFF
J: TRBJ2-7; size: once; V: TRBV7-9; D: .; DNA: TGTGCCAGCAGCTTTACAGGTTACGAGCAGTACTTC; CDR3: CASSFTGYEQYF
J: TRBJ1-5; size: .; V: TRBV6-5; D: .; DNA: TGTGCCAGCAGTTACGGGGGGCAGCCCCAGCATTTT; CDR3: CASSYGGQPQHF
J: TRBJ2-2; size: .; V: TRBV13; D: .; DNA: TGTGCCAGCAGCTTAGGTGGGAACACCGGGGAGCTGTTTTTT; CDR3: CASSLGGNTGELFF
J: TRBJ2-3; size: .; V: TRBV7-8; D: TRBD2; DNA: TGTGCCAGCAGCCGGTATCACGCCGGGACTAGCGGGCTCGCGGGAGATACGCAGTATTTT; CDR3: CASSRYHAGTSGLAGDTQYF
J: TRBJ2-7; size: .; V: TRBV18; D: TRBD2; DNA: TGTGCCAGCTCACCACAGGAGGTAGCGGGCTCCTTATCCTACGAGCAGTACTTC; CDR3: CASSPQEVAGSLSYEQYF
J: TRBJ1-2; size: .; V: TRBV6-5; D: .; DNA: TGTGCCAGCAGGAAAACAGTTTACTATGGCTACACCTTC; CDR3: CASRKTVYYGYTF
J: TRBJ1-1; size: once; V: TRBV6-6; D: .; DNA: TGTGCCAGCAGTCCCAAAGGTCGGAGAAACACTGAAGCTTTCTTT; CDR3: CASSPKGRRNTEAFF
J: TRBJ1-1; size: .; V: TRBV6-2/TRBV6-3; D: .; DNA: TGTGCCAGCAGTGGGGGCCGTAAGACAGGAAACACTGAAGCTTTCTTT; CDR3: CASSGGRKTGNTEAFF
J: TRBJ2-7; size: .; V: TRBV5-1; D: TRBD1; DNA: TGCGCCAGCAGCCCCGCAGGGACAGGGGCCTACGAGCAGTACTTC; CDR3: CASSPAGTGAYEQYF
J: TRBJ2-7; size: .; V: TRBV19; D: .; DNA: TGTGCCAGTAAAAGTAGGATCGGAGCCTACGAGCAGTACTTC; CDR3: CASKSRIGAYEQYF
J: TRBJ2-2; size: .; V: TRBV9; D: .; DNA: TGTGCCAGCAGCACTCCCCGGGGGACCGGGGAGCTGTTTTTT; CDR3: CASSTPRGTGELFF
J: TRBJ1-1; size: .; V: TRBV18; D: .; DNA: TGTGCCAGCTCTCGGACTTCGGGGAACACTGAAGCTTTCTTT; CDR3: CASSRTSGNTEAFF
J: TRBJ2-7; size: .; V: TRBV27; D: .; DNA: TGTGCCAGCAGTTTAATCAGGAACTACGAGCAGTACTTC; CDR3: CASSLIRNYEQYF
J: TRBJ2-3; size: .; V: TRBV19; D: TRBD2; DNA: TGTGCCAGTAGTCGAACCGGGACTAGCTTCACAGATACGCAGTATTTT; CDR3: CASSRTGTSFTDTQYF
J: TRBJ1-4; size: .; V: TRBV11-2; D: .; DNA: TGTGCCAGCAGCTTAGACAGGGGCGAAAAACTGTTTTTT; CDR3: CASSLDRGEKLFF
J: TRBJ2-5; size: .; V: TRBV19; D: .; DNA: TGTGCCAGTAGTATTTCGAGGGGTCAGGGGACCCAGTACTTC; CDR3: CASSISRGQGTQYF
J: TRBJ2-7; size: .; V: TRBV9; D: .; DNA: TGTGCCAGCAGCGCGAACGCCTACGAGCAGTACTTC; CDR3: CASSANAYEQYF
J: TRBJ2-7; size: .; V: TRBV19; D: .; DNA: TGTGCCAGTAGTAATGGCGGAAGATACGAGCAGTACTTC; CDR3: CASSNGGRYEQYF
J: TRBJ1-1; size: .; V: TRBV10-2; D: .; DNA: TGCGCCAGCACGGTGGCCAGGGCGAACACTGAAGCTTTCTTT; CDR3: CASTVARANTEAFF
J: TRBJ2-2; size: few; V: TRBV7-2; D: .; DNA: TGTGCCAGCAGCTTTCAGGGCGGGCTCACCACCGGGGAGCTGTTTTTT; CDR3: CASSFQGGLTTGELFF
J: TRBJ2-7; size: .; V: TRBV28; D: TRBD2; DNA: TGTGCCAGCACCCCTTTTGGGGGACTAGCGGGGGCCTACGAGCAGTACTTC; CDR3: CASTPFGGLAGAYEQYF
J: TRBJ2-7; size: .; V: TRBV28; D: TRBD2; DNA: TGTGCCAGCGAGGGACTAGCGGTTACATCCCCCTCCTACGAGCAGTACTTC; CDR3: CASEGLAVTSPSYEQYF
J: TRBJ2-1; size: .; V: TRBV2; D: TRBD1; DNA: TGTGCCAGCAGTTCGGACAGGCGAAATATCAATGAGCAGTTCTTC; CDR3: CASSSDRRNINEQFF
J: TRBJ2-4; size: .; V: TRBV28; D: .; DNA: TGTGCCAGCAGTTACAGCTTAGCCAAAAACATTCAGTACTTC; CDR3: CASSYSLAKNIQYF
J: TRBJ2-1; size: .; V: TRBV2; D: .; DNA: TGTGCCAGCTCCGAAGGGGGAGGGGAGGTAAGAAATGAGCAGTTCTTC; CDR3: CASSEGGGEVRNEQFF
J: TRBJ2-2; size: .; V: TRBV27; D: .; DNA: TGTGCCAGCAGTTTACAGTCCACCGGGGAGCTGTTTTTT; CDR3: CASSLQSTGELFF
J: TRBJ2-3; size: .; V: TRBV5-5; D: TRBD2; DNA: TGTGCCAGCAGTCAGATCCGGGGGGGCACAGATACGCAGTATTTT; CDR3: CASSQIRGGTDTQYF
J: TRBJ1-2; size: .; V: TRBV19; D: .; DNA: TGTGCCAGTTACCCGGACACCGCAAGTCCCAGCCTTTTCTATGGCTACACCTTC; CDR3: CASYPDTASPSLFYGYTF
J: TRBJ2-7; size: .; V: TRBV19; D: TRBD1; DNA: TGTGCCAGTAGTATGGGGCAGGGGGTCTCCTACGAGCAGTACTTC; CDR3: CASSMGQGVSYEQYF
J: TRBJ1-2; size: .; V: TRBV7-6; D: .; DNA: TGTGCCAGCAGCTTAACGCGGTTTCATCCCCCCTATGGCTACACCTTC; CDR3: CASSLTRFHPPYGYTF
J: TRBJ1-2; size: .; V: TRBV30; D: .; DNA: TGTGCCTGGAAGGCTCAATTATATGGCTACACCTTC; CDR3: CAWKAQLYGYTF
J: TRBJ1-2; size: .; V: TRBV10-3; D: .; DNA: TGTGCCATCAGTGAGTCGTGGTCGCAGACCTATGGCTACACCTTC; CDR3: CAISESWSQTYGYTF
J: TRBJ1-1; size: .; V: TRBV6-1; D: .; DNA: TGTGCCAGCAGTGAATCTAACCCTGAAGCTTTCTTT; CDR3: CASSESNPEAFF